This T cell receptor beta chain comes out of a study of control samples from healthy donors and cancer patients. CDR3 size: 16 residues. Germline-derived CDR1 and CDR2 are MNHEY and SVGAGI. Trimming took off 4 bases at V and 2 bases at J, with 15 bases between the two ends. Data came from immunoSEQ multiplex PCR; TCRdb stores just in-frame clones and leaves some out. The sample shows over 90,000 clones, more than 85% of them seen only once. This sequence originates from a man in his fifties or sixties with lung cancer. The rearrangement links TRBV6-5 to TRBJ2-1; D may be TRBD2 (6 bases). Input material: PBMCs. This chain's CDR3 is CASSFPGEDAYNEQFF. In DNA, the CDR3 is TGTGCCAGCAGTTTCCCTGGGGAGGACGCCTACAATGAGCAGTTCTTC.